The 25 T cell receptor beta chains reported below all come from one sample, sequenced in a study of blood T cell repertoires in COVID-19. Sequencing used immunoSEQ multiplex PCR; TCRdb keeps in-frame clones, though not all of them. The sample consists of about 190,000 clones, 76% of them appearing once. The sequenced sample was PBMCs or T cells enriched from blood (not recorded which). The receptor set was obtained from a woman aged 45-60 years with acute COVID-19.

The chain's CDR3 is CASSERSPTGGSPLHF. DNA of the CDR3: TGTGCCAGCTCAGAACGTTCACCGACAGGGGGATCACCCCTCCACTTT. The V gene is TRBV18, the J gene TRBJ1-6; 9 bases are shared with TRBD1. Trimming took 5 bases from V and 10 from J; bases not matched to a gene: 12. Germline-derived CDR1 and CDR2 are KGHSH and LQKENI. The CDR3 has 16 residues.

In its sample, this clone was seen a few times. The CDR3 DNA reads TGTGCCAGCATGAAACAGGGGAACACTGAAGCTTTCTTT. It yields the protein CASMKQGNTEAFF. The chain recombines TRBV12-3 or TRBV12-4 with TRBJ1-1; possibly TRBD1 for D (6 bases). The CDR3 loop spans 13 amino acids. Deletions cut 7 bases from V and 1 base from J, with 10 bases between.

This clone was observed once. The chain couples TRBV9 to TRBJ2-1; TRBD2 aligns across 11 bases. The CDR3 is 16 amino acids. V was pared by 4 bases and J by 3 bases, with 6 bases of the junction left unmatched. Germline lookup yields CDR1 SGDLS and CDR2 YYNGEE. CDR3 in DNA: TGTGCCAGCAGCCCTCGACTAGCGGGGCTCTACAATGAGCAGTTCTTC. As protein: CASSPRLAGLYNEQFF.

This chain uses TRBV11-3 with TRBJ2-7, with TRBD1 identical over 8 bases. Unmatched junction bases numbered 12, after V lost 9 bases and J lost 5 bases. The CDR3 has 14 amino acids. CDR1 is SGHNT, CDR2 YENEEA, per germline. CDR3 DNA sequence: TGTGCCAGGGCCGACAGGGGATTACTAAACGAGCAGTACGTC. Amino acid sequence: CARADRGLLNEQYV.

This rearrangement joins TRBV5-1 to TRBJ2-7, with 8 bases fitting TRBD1. The CDR3 length is 13 residues. The J segment lost 7 bases and the V segment lost 4 bases, leaving 7 bases of the junction unmatched. Germline-derived CDR1 and CDR2 are SGHRS and YFSETQ. CDR3 sequence (DNA): TGCGCCAGCAGCAATCAGGGGGCTCATGAGCAGTACGTC. This codes for CASSNQGAHEQYV.

The chain combines TRBV23-1 with TRBJ1-4; D is perhaps TRBD1 (5 bases). TRBV23-1 is marked as an open reading frame, function uncertain. V was pared by 0 bases and J by 8 bases, with 13 bases between. This CDR3 contains 15 residues. The chain's CDR3 is CASSQSGQGREKLFF. CDR3 in DNA: TGCGCCAGCAGTCAATCAGGGCAGGGTAGAGAAAAACTGTTTTTT.

V usage is TRBV28 and J usage is TRBJ1-1; tentatively, D is TRBD1 (5 bases). V shed 1 base and J shed 5 bases, with 11 bases lying between them. Germline V gives CDR1 MDHEN, CDR2 SYDVKM. The CDR3 consists of 14 residues. In nucleotides, the CDR3 is TGTGCCAGCAGTTTATCCGACAGTCGTACTGAAGCTTTCTTT. Translated: CASSLSDSRTEAFF. The whole variable domain, filled in from reference TRBV28 and TRBJ1-1, reads DVKVTQSSRYLVKRTGEKVFLECVQDMDHENMFWYRQDPGLGLRLIYFSYDVKMKEKGDIPEGYSVSREKKERFSLILESASTNQTSMYLCASSLSDSRTEAFFGQGTRLTVV.

V and J are TRBV18 and TRBJ2-1; 8 bases match TRBD1. J lost 4 bases, V lost 0 bases, and 8 bases had no gene match. CDR3 length: 17 residues. Germline lookup yields CDR1 KGHSH and CDR2 LQKENI. CDR3 in amino acids: CASSPPGTGGFYNEQFF. The CDR3 DNA is TGTGCCAGCTCACCACCCGGGACAGGAGGTTTTTACAATGAGCAGTTCTTC.

V usage is TRBV5-1 and J usage is TRBJ1-1; maybe TRBD1 (6 bases). The V gene's germline CDR1 is SGHRS and CDR2 YFSETQ. With 0 bases removed from V and 3 bases from J, the gap between germline ends came to 12 bases. The CDR3 has 15 residues. The CDR3 nucleotides are TGCGCCAGCAGCTTGGCCGACAGGCCGGACACTGAAGCTTTCTTT. This codes for CASSLADRPDTEAFF.

The J gene is TRBJ1-6, the V gene TRBV7-9, with D uncertain. V was trimmed by 1 base and J by 8 bases, leaving 6 bases between them. Germline V CDR1 and CDR2: SEHNR, FQNEAQ (reference sequence). The CDR3 runs 13 residues. CDR3 nucleotides: TGTGCCAGCAGCTTAGGTTTATATTCACCCCTCCACTTT. It is translated as CASSLGLYSPLHF.

The genes are TRBV4-1 and TRBJ1-2; D might be TRBD1 (6 bases). Germline V gene sequence: CDR1 MGHRA, CDR2 YSYEKL. The CDR3 loop spans 17 amino acids. V was clipped by 0 bases and J by 7 bases, with 21 bases between them. DNA of the CDR3: TGCGCCAGCAGCCAAGACGGGGCGGGGGGGCGCCTTTTTGGCTACACCTTC. This translates into CASSQDGAGGRLFGYTF.

DNA for the CDR3: TGTGCCAGCAGCTTAGCTGTGGCAGGGAATCAGCCCCAGCATTTT. This encodes CASSLAVAGNQPQHF. The V gene is TRBV7-9, the J gene TRBJ1-5; a weak D match, TRBD1 (5 bases). Germline assignment: CDR1 SEHNR and CDR2 FQNEAQ (reference sequence). V lost 0 bases and J 4 bases, leaving 10 bases between the germline ends. CDR3 length: 15 amino acids. Complete variable domain (other parts from reference TRBV7-9 and TRBJ1-5): DTGVSQNPRHKITKRGQNVTFRCDPISEHNRLYWYRQTLGQGPEFLTYFQNEAQLEKSRLLSDRFSAERPKGSFSTLEIQRTEQGDSAMYLCASSLAVAGNQPQHFGDGTRLSIL.

V and J are TRBV6-5 and TRBJ1-5, with TRBD1 matching 9 bases. The germline V gene has CDR1 MNHEY and CDR2 SVGAGI. The CDR3 loop spans 14 amino acids. V was pared by 6 bases and J by 7 bases, with 7 bases of the junction left unmatched. CDR3 amino acids: CASSRTGVRQPQHF. The DNA of the CDR3 is TGTGCCAGCAGCAGGACAGGGGTTCGGCAGCCCCAGCATTTT.

This clone has more than one count but fewer than ten. The chain links TRBV3-1 (or the pseudogene TRBV3-2) to TRBJ2-2; D possibly corresponds to TRBD1 (5 bases). Trimming cost V 3 bases and J 1 base, with 9 bases left between them. Germline CDR1 reads LGHDT; CDR2 reads YNNKEL (reference sequence). The CDR3 sequence is 15 residues long. CDR3 nucleotide sequence: TGTGCCAGCAGCCATCAAGGACAGAACACCGGGGAGCTGTTTTTT. Residues: CASSHQGQNTGELFF.

Only a few counts were recorded for this clone. The chain couples TRBV2 to TRBJ1-1; maybe TRBD1 (6 bases). The CDR3 covers 13 residues. The ends were cut back, 4 bases at V and 3 bases at J, with 9 bases in the middle. Germline CDR1 is SNHLY and CDR2 is FYNNEI. The CDR3 bases are TGTGCCAGCAGTGTAGGGGGGGACACTGAAGCTTTCTTT. Its translation is CASSVGGDTEAFF.

The V call is TRBV5-1, the J call TRBJ2-3; 8 bases are shared with TRBD2. Per the germline V gene, CDR1 is SGHRS and CDR2 is YFSETQ. V shed 0 bases, J shed 0 bases, and the junction held 9 bases outside the gene matches. The CDR3 contains 18 residues. The CDR3 DNA reads TGCGCCAGCAGCTTGGCCGGTAGCGGGGCTCGTAGCACAGATACGCAGTATTTT. This encodes CASSLAGSGARSTDTQYF.

This chain joins TRBV7-2 and TRBJ1-6; D ambiguous. Trimming stripped 4 bases from V and 0 bases from J, with 16 bases between. This CDR3 spans 18 amino acids. Germline lookup yields CDR1 SGHTA and CDR2 FQGNSA. Written as DNA, the CDR3 is TGTGCCAGCAGCTCGCCCGGCGGAGACCCCTCCTATAATTCACCCCTCCACTTT. Its protein product is CASSSPGGDPSYNSPLHF. The variable domain in full, with the rest retrieved from reference TRBV7-2 and TRBJ1-6, is GAGVSQSPSNKVTEKGKDVELRCDPISGHTALYWYRQSLGQGLEFLIYFQGNSAPDKSGLPSDRFSAERTGGSVSTLTIQRTQQEDSAVYLCASSSPGGDPSYNSPLHFGNGTRLTVT.

V and J are TRBV11-1 and TRBJ2-2, with a tentative D call TRBD1 (6 bases). V was pared by 4 bases and J by 4 bases, with 13 bases between. The CDR3 runs to 15 residues. Germline CDR1 reads SGHAT; CDR2 reads FQDESV (reference sequence). DNA of the CDR3: TGTGCCAGCAGCTATACAGGGCTCTCCACCGGGGAGCTGTTTTTT. It translates to CASSYTGLSTGELFF.

The chain recombines TRBV13 with TRBJ2-1; 8 nucleotides agree with TRBD2. V gave up 2 bases and J gave up 7 bases; unmatched junction bases: 4. Germline V gene sequence: CDR1 PRHDT, CDR2 FYEKMQ (reference sequence). The CDR3 is 14 residues long. The CDR3 DNA follows: TGTGCCAGCAGCTTAAACGGGGGGGAAAATGAGCAGTTCTTC. Translating gives CASSLNGGENEQFF.

Only one count was recorded for this clone. V usage is TRBV5-6 and J usage is TRBJ2-5; 10 nucleotides align to TRBD2. The CDR3 spans 16 residues. The ends lost 3 bases at V and 1 base at J; junction bases unmatched: 6. Germline-derived CDR1 and CDR2 are SGHDT and YYEEEE. CDR3 region: CASSWGGLAVQETQYF. The CDR3 DNA sequence: TGTGCCAGCAGCTGGGGAGGACTAGCGGTCCAAGAGACCCAGTACTTC.

Only one count was recorded for this clone. The J gene is TRBJ1-5, the V gene TRBV28; TRBD1 agrees at 8 bases. Germline CDR1 is MDHEN and CDR2 is SYDVKM. This CDR3 region has 18 residues. J was trimmed by 2 bases and V by 5 bases; bases with no gene match: 14. CDR3 sequence (DNA): TGTGCCAGCAGTCGGGACAGGTGGGCCTCCGGGGGCAATCAGCCCCAGCATTTT. It is translated as CASSRDRWASGGNQPQHF.

In this sample, this clone turned up once. The CDR3 bases are TGTGCCAGCAGTTTATTCCTTCCAGCAACTAATGAAAAACTGTTTTTT. As protein: CASSLFLPATNEKLFF. V and J are TRBV27 and TRBJ1-4; D call uncertain. The CDR3 consists of 16 residues. From germline, CDR1 is MNHEY and CDR2 SMNVEV (reference sequence). Trimming removed 1 base from V and 0 bases from J, with 9 bases in between. Using reference TRBV27 and TRBJ1-4 for the parts outside the CDR3, the full variable domain is EAQVTQNPRYLITVTGKKLTVTCSQNMNHEYMSWYRQDPGLGLRQIYYSMNVEVTDKGDVPEGYKVSRKEKRNFPLILESPSPNQTSLYFCASSLFLPATNEKLFFGSGTQLSVL.

The J gene is TRBJ1-3, the V gene TRBV19; no firm D call. The V end lost 8 bases, the J end lost 1 base, and 15 bases lay between the germline ends. The CDR3 totals 15 residues. Germline loops: CDR1 LNHDA, CDR2 SQIVND (reference sequence). Written as DNA, the CDR3 is TGTGCCAGTGACAACCGACGGCGTTCTGGAAACACCATATATTTT. It specifies CASDNRRRSGNTIYF. Using reference TRBV19 and TRBJ1-3 for the parts outside the CDR3, the full variable domain is DGGITQSPKYLFRKEGQNVTLSCEQNLNHDAMYWYRQDPGQGLRLIYYSQIVNDFQKGDIAEGYSVSREKKESFPLTVTSAQKNPTAFYLCASDNRRRSGNTIYFGEGSWLTVV.

This chain connects TRBV7-2 to TRBJ1-5, with D unresolved. The CDR3 has 14 residues. V was cut by 3 bases and J by 4 bases, with 10 bases left in between. CDR1 and CDR2 (germline): SGHTA, FQGNSA. CDR3: CASSFLTGNQPQHF. The CDR3 bases are TGTGCCAGCAGCTTTCTTACGGGGAATCAGCCCCAGCATTTT. The full variable domain, with the rest looked up from reference TRBV7-2 and TRBJ1-5, is GAGVSQSPSNKVTEKGKDVELRCDPISGHTALYWYRQSLGQGLEFLIYFQGNSAPDKSGLPSDRFSAERTGGSVSTLTIQRTQQEDSAVYLCASSFLTGNQPQHFGDGTRLSIL.

The genes are TRBV19 and TRBJ1-1, with no clear D. CDR1 and CDR2 (germline): LNHDA, SQIVND (reference sequence). CDR3 length: 15 residues. V shed 4 bases and J shed 2 bases, with 14 bases lying between them. The CDR3 loop is CASSSGKTTNTEAFF. CDR3 bases: TGTGCCAGTAGTAGCGGAAAAACTACTAACACTGAAGCTTTCTTT.